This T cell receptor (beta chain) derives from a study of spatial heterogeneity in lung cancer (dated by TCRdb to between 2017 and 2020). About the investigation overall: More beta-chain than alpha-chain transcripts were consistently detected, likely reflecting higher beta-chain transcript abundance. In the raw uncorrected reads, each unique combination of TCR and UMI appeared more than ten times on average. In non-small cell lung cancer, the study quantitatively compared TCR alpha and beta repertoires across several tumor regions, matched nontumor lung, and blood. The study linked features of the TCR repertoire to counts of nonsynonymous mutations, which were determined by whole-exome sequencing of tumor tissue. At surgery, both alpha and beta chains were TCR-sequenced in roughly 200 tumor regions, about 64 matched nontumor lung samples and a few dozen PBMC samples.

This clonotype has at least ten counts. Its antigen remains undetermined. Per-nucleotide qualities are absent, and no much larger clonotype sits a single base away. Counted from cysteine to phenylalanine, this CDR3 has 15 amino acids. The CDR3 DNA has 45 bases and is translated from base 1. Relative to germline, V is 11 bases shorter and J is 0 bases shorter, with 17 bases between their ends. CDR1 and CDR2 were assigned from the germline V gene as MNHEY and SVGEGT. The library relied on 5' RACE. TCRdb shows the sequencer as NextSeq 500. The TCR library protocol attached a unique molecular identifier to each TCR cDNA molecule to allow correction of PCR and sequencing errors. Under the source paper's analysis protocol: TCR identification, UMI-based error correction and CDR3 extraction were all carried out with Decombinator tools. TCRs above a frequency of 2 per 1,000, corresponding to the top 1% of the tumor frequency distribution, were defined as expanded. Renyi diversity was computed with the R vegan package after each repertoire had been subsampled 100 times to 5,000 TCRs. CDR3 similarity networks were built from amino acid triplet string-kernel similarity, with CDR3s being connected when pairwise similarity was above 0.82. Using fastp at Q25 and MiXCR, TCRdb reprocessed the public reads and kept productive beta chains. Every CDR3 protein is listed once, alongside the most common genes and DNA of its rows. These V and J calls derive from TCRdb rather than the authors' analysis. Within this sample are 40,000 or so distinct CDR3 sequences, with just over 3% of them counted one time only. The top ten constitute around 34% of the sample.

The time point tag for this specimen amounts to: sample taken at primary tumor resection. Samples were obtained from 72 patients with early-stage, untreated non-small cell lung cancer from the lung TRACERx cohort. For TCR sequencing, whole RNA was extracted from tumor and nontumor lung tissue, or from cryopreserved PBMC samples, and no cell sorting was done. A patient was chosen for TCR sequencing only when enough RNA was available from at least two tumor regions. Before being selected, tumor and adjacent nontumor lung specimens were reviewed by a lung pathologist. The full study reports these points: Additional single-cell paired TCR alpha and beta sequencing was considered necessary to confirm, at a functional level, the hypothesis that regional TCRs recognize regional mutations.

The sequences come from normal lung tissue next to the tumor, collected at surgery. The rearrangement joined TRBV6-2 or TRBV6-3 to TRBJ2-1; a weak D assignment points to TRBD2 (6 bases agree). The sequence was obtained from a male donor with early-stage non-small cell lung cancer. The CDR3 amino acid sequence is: CASNGGADSYNEQFF. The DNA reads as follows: TGTGCCTCTAACGGGGGAGCAGACTCCTACAATGAGCAGTTCTTC.